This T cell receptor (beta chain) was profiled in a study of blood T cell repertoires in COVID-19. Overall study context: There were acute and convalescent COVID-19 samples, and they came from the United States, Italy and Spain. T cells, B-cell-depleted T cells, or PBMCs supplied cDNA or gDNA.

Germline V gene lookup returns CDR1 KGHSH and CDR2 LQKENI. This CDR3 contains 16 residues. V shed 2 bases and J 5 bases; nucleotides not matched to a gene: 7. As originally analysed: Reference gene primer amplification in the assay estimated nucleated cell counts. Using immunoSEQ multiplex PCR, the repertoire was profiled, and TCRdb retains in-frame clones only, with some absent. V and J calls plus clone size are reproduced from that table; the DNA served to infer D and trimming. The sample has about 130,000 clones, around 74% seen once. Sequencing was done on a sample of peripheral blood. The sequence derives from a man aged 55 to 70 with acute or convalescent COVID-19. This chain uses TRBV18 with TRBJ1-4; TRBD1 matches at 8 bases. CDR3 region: CASSPIKSGGNEKLFF. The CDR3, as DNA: TGTGCCAGCTCACCAATTAAATCAGGGGGCAATGAAAAACTGTTTTTT.